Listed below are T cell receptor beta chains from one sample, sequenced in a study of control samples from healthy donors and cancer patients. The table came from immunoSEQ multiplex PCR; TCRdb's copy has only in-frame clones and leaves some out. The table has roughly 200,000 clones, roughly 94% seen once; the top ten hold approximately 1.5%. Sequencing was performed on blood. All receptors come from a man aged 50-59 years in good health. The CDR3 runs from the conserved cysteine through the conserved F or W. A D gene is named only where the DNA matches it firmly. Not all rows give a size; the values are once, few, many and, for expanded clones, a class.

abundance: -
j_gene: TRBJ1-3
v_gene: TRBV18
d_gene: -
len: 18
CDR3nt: TGTGCCAGCTCACCTCTATCGGGGACGGTGGCCTCTGGAAACACCATATATTTT
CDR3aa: CASSPLSGTVASGNTIYF

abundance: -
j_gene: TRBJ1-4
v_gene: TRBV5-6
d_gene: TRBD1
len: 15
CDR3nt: TGTGCCAGCAGCATCCCGGGACAGGGTAATGAAAAACTGTTTTTT
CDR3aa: CASSIPGQGNEKLFF

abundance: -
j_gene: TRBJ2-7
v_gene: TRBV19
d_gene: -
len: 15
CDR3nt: TGTGCCAGTAGTATTCGGCCAGTTAGCTCCTACGAGCAGTACTTC
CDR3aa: CASSIRPVSSYEQYF

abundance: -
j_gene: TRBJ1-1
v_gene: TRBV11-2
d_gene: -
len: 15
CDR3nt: TGTGCCAGCAGTATAGCGACGCAGGGGACCACTGAAGCTTTCTTT
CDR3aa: CASSIATQGTTEAFF

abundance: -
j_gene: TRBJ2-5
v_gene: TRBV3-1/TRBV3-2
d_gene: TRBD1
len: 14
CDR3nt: TGTGCCAGCAGCCTTTGGGACAGGGAGGAGACCCAGTACTTC
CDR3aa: CASSLWDREETQYF

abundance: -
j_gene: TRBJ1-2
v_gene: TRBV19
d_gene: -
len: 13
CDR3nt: TGTGCCAGTATGGCTCAGGGCGGGGATGGCTACACCTTC
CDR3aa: CASMAQGGDGYTF

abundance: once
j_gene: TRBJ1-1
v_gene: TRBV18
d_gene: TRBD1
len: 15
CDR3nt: TGTGCCAGCTCACCGCTGGGACAGGGGGACACTGAAGCTTTCTTT
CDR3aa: CASSPLGQGDTEAFF

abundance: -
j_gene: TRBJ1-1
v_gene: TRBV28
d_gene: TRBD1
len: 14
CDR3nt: TGTGCCAGCAGTTCGGGACAGGGGAACACTGAAGCTTTCTTT
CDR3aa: CASSSGQGNTEAFF

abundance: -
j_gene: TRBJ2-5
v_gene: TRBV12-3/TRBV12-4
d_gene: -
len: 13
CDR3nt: TGTGCCAGCAGCCGCGGACAGTGGGAGACCCAGTACTTC
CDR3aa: CASSRGQWETQYF

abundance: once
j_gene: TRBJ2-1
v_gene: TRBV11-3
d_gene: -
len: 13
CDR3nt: TGTGCCAGCAGCACCGGGATTTACAATGAGCAGTTCTTC
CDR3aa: CASSTGIYNEQFF

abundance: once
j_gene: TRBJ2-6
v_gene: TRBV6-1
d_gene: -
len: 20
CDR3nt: TGTGCCAGCAGTGAATTTATGGGACCGACAGGTCGATACGGGGCCAACGTCCTGACTTTC
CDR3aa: CASSEFMGPTGRYGANVLTF

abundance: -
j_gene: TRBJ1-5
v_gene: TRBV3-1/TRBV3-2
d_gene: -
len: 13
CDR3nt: TGTGCCAGCAGCCTGCAGAGAAATCAGCCCCAGCATTTT
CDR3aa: CASSLQRNQPQHF

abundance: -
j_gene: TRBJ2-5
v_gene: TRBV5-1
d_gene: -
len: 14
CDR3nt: TGCGCCAGCAGCTTAGGCGGGGCCCAAGAGACCCAGTACTTC
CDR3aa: CASSLGGAQETQYF

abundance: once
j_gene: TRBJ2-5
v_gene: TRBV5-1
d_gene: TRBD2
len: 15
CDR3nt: TGCGCCAGCAGCTTGGTGGGCGGGGGTAAAGAGACCCAGTACTTC
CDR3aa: CASSLVGGGKETQYF

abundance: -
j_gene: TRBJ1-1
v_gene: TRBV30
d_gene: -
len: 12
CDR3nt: TGTGCCTGGAGTTCGGGTAGGGCTGAAGCTTTCTTT
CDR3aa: CAWSSGRAEAFF

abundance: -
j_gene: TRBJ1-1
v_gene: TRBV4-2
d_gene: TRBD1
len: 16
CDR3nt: TGTGCCAGCAGCCAGTCCGAGGGGGCTCTGAACACTGAAGCTTTCTTT
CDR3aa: CASSQSEGALNTEAFF

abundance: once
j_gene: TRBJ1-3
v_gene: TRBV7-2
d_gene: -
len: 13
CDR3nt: TGTGCCAGCAGCTATGTTACTGGAAACACCATATATTTT
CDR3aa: CASSYVTGNTIYF

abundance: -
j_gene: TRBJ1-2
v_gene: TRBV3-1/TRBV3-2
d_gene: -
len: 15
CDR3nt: TGTGCCAGCAGCCAAGATTGGCGAATGGACTATGGCTACACCTTC
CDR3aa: CASSQDWRMDYGYTF

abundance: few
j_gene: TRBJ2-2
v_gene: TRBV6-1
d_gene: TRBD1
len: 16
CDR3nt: TGTGCCAGCAGTGAATTTCCAGGGGGCTACGCCGGGGAGCTGTTTTTT
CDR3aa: CASSEFPGGYAGELFF

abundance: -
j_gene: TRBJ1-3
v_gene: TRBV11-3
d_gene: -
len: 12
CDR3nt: TGTGCCAGCAGCAACTCTGGAAACACCATATATTTT
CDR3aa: CASSNSGNTIYF

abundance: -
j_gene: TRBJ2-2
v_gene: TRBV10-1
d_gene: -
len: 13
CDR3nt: TGCGCCAGCAGTGCCTGGGCCACCGGGGAGCTGTTTTTT
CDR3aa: CASSAWATGELFF

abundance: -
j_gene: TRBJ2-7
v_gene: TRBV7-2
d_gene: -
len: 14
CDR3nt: TGTGCCAGCAGCTTAGCCGCTTCAACCTACGAGCAGTACTTC
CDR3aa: CASSLAASTYEQYF